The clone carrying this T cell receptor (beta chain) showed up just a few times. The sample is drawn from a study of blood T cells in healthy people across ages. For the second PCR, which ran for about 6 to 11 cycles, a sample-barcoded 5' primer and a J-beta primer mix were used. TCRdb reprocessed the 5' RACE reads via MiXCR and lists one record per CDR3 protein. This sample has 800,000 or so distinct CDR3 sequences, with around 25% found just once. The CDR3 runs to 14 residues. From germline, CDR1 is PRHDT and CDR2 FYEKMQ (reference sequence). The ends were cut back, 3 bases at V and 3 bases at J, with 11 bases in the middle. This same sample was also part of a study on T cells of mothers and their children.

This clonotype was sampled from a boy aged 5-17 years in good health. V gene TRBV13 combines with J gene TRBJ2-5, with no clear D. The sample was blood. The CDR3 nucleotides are TGTGCCAGCAGCTTCGACCGGATCGAAGAGACCCAGTACTTC. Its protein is CASSFDRIEETQYF.